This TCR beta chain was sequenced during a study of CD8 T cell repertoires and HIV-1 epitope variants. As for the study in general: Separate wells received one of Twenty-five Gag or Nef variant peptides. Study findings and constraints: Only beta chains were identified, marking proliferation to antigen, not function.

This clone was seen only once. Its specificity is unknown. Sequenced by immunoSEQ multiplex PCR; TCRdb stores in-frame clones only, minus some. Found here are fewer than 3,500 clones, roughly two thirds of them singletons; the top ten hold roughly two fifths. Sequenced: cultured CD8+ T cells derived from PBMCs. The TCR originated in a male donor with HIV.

The CDR3 region has the DNA TGCGCCAGCTCCGGGACAGGGGTTACCGGGGAGCTGTTTTTT. This gives the protein CASSGTGVTGELFF. The chain recombines TRBV4-3 with TRBJ2-2, with 10 bases that match TRBD1. The germline V gene encodes CDR1 LGHNA and CDR2 YSLEER. After removal of 8 bases from V and 5 bases from J, the junction contained 5 bases not matched to a gene. The CDR3 is made up of 14 amino acids.